The next 26 T cell receptor beta chains were all read from a single sample in a study of graft-versus-host responses after intestinal transplantation. Sequenced by immunoSEQ multiplex PCR; TCRdb stores in-frame clones only, minus some. This sample has roughly 20,000 clones, with 40% to 50% found just once. The sample in question was alloreactive CD4+ T cells from a mixed lymphocyte reaction culture, obtained before intestinal transplant. The subset denotes: CFSE-low proliferating T cells sorted from roughly 6-day pre-transplant mixed lymphocyte reaction (GvH or HvG direction). The receptors here all came from a human patient who received an intestinal transplant.

The chain uses TRBV18 and TRBJ1-1; 9 nucleotides align to TRBD1. In germline, CDR1 is KGHSH, CDR2 LQKENI. V lost 3 bases and J lost 5; bases outside the gene matches: 7. This CDR3 has 15 amino acids. CDR3 in amino acids: CASSPRQGGITEAFF. The CDR3 coding sequence is TGTGCCAGCTCACCCCGACAGGGGGGAATAACTGAAGCTTTCTTT. The complete variable domain, with remaining parts taken from reference TRBV18 and TRBJ1-1, reads NAGVMQNPRHLVRRRGQEARLRCSPMKGHSHVYWYRQLPEEGLKFMVYLQKENIIDESGMPKERFSAEFPKEGPSILRIQQVVRGDSAAYFCASSPRQGGITEAFFGQGTRLTVV.

CDR3 sequence (DNA): TGTGCCAGCAGCTTAGCACCAGGGGGCTATGGCTACACCTTC. Protein sequence: CASSLAPGGYGYTF. This chain joins TRBV7-2 and TRBJ1-2; TRBD1 agrees at 7 bases. This CDR3 has 14 residues. The V gene end was trimmed by 0 bases and the J gene end by 4 bases; junction bases not matched to a gene: 2. Germline values: CDR1 SGHTA, CDR2 FQGNSA.

The rearrangement joins TRBV5-1 to TRBJ2-1; tentatively, D is TRBD2 (5 bases). This CDR3 has 18 amino acids. V dropped 0 bases and J dropped 2 bases, with 18 bases sitting between them. Germline lookup yields CDR1 SGHRS and CDR2 YFSETQ. The CDR3 loop reads CASSLASSSLAPYNEQFF. The CDR3 region has the DNA TGCGCCAGCAGCTTGGCCTCTAGCAGCCTTGCCCCCTACAATGAGCAGTTCTTC.

This clone was picked up a small number of times. The chain joins TRBV6-6 to TRBJ2-1, with 7 bases fitting TRBD2. V shed 5 bases, J shed 3 bases, and the junction held 4 bases outside the gene matches. This CDR3 region has 14 residues. Germline V gives CDR1 MNHNY, CDR2 SVGAGI (reference sequence). The CDR3 loop is CASSLGGSYNEQFF. Written as DNA, the CDR3 is TGTGCCAGCAGTCTCGGGGGGAGCTACAATGAGCAGTTCTTC.

This clone was seen only a few times. V is TRBV10-3 and J is TRBJ1-1; D may be TRBD1 (5 bases). The CDR3 loop spans 13 amino acids. V was trimmed by 7 bases and J by 10 bases, leaving 19 bases between them. The germline CDR1 and CDR2 sequences are ENHRY and SYGVKD. The CDR3, as DNA: TGTGCCATCAACCCCGGTTTTTCGGGGGTAGCTTTCTTT. Translated: CAINPGFSGVAFF.

The rearrangement links TRBV6-1 to TRBJ1-5, with 8 bases lining up with TRBD1. V trimming: 4 bases; J trimming: 1 base; junction bases outside the gene matches: 6. The germline V gene has CDR1 MNHNS and CDR2 SASEGT. There are 16 residues in the CDR3. CDR3 loop: CASSGFQGASNQPQHF. In nucleotides, the CDR3 is TGTGCCAGCAGTGGTTTCCAGGGGGCAAGCAATCAGCCCCAGCATTTT.

The chain employs TRBV5-6 and TRBJ1-2; 7 bases map to TRBD1. The CDR3 has 14 amino acids. Germline V gene data show CDR1 as SGHDT and CDR2 as YYEEEE. The junction had 1 base not matched to a gene; V was cut back by 0 bases and J by 2 bases. Here the CDR3 reads CASSLEGANYGYTF. CDR3 DNA sequence: TGTGCCAGCAGCTTGGAGGGGGCCAACTATGGCTACACCTTC.

Only a few counts were recorded for this clone. The V and J genes are TRBV5-1 and TRBJ1-1; 7 nucleotides match TRBD1. CDR3 length: 16 residues. CDR1 and CDR2 from the germline V gene are SGHRS and YFSETQ. Germline trimming cut 6 bases from V and 6 bases from J; bases unmatched to any gene: 17. The DNA for the CDR3 is TGCGCCAGCACCCCGACGGCCGGGACAGCCGGGGCTGAAGCTTTCTTT. Translated, it gives CASTPTAGTAGAEAFF.

This clone has a handful of counts. The V call is TRBV5-1, the J call TRBJ1-1; TRBD1 agrees at 8 bases. This CDR3 has 14 residues. The J segment lost 3 bases and the V segment lost 4 bases, leaving 5 bases of the junction unmatched. The V gene's germline CDR1 is SGHRS and CDR2 YFSETQ. In DNA, the CDR3 is TGCGCCAGCAGCCCAAGGACAGGGCACACTGAAGCTTTCTTT. Translation gives CASSPRTGHTEAFF. Supplemented by reference TRBV5-1 and TRBJ1-1, the full variable domain reads KAGVTQTPRYLIKTRGQQVTLSCSPISGHRSVSWYQQTPGQGLQFLFEYFSETQRNKGNFPGRFSGRQFSNSRSEMNVSTLELGDSALYLCASSPRTGHTEAFFGQGTRLTVV.

This clone was observed a few times. The chain employs TRBV27 and TRBJ2-3; 10 bases are a match to TRBD1. Germline trimming cut 5 bases from V and 1 base from J; bases unmatched to any gene: 9. In germline, CDR1 is MNHEY, CDR2 SMNVEV (reference sequence). CDR3 length: 17 residues. CDR3 region: CASSGRDRGVRTDTQYF. The CDR3 region has the DNA TGTGCCAGCAGTGGGAGGGACAGGGGCGTACGCACAGATACGCAGTATTTT.

The chain uses TRBV5-1 and TRBJ2-5, with TRBD2 matching 9 bases. The CDR3 is made up of 17 amino acids. J was trimmed by 2 bases and V by 4 bases; bases with no gene match: 12. The germline CDR1 and CDR2 sequences are SGHRS and YFSETQ. DNA for the CDR3: TGCGCCAGCAGCCTGGGGGGTCTAGCGGGGCGGCAAGAGACCCAGTACTTC. Translation: CASSLGGLAGRQETQYF.

In its sample, this clone was seen a few times. The CDR3 region has the DNA TGCAGCGCGAGGGGGAGGGGGAACACTGAAGCTTTCTTT. Translation: CSARGRGNTEAFF. This chain links TRBV29-1 with TRBJ1-1, with TRBD1 as a possible D gene (6 bases). The germline V gene has CDR1 SQVTM and CDR2 ANQGSEA. Trimming took off 7 bases at V and 1 base at J, with 13 bases between the two ends. This CDR3 is built from 13 residues.

This clone has a handful of counts. J is TRBJ2-7 and V is TRBV18; TRBD2 aligns across 13 bases. The ends lost 2 bases at V and 2 bases at J; junction bases unmatched: 0. The CDR3 contains 15 residues. Germline V lookup: CDR1 KGHSH, CDR2 LQKENI. DNA of the CDR3: TGTGCCAGCTCACCAACTAGCGGGGGGGCCTACGAGCAGTACTTC. It encodes CASSPTSGGAYEQYF.

This chain uses TRBV10-3 with TRBJ1-1, with 7 positions matching TRBD1. The V and J ends lost 7 bases and 0 bases, in that order; junction bases with no gene match: 8. Germline-derived CDR1 and CDR2 are ENHRY and SYGVKD. The CDR3 is made up of 15 amino acids. The CDR3 loop is CAITNSGGMNTEAFF. The CDR3 region has the DNA TGTGCCATCACCAACTCAGGGGGGATGAACACTGAAGCTTTCTTT.

The rearrangement links TRBV18 to TRBJ2-7; 9 nucleotides match TRBD1. The trim removed 6 bases at V and 2 bases at J, leaving 2 bases unmatched. Germline values: CDR1 KGHSH, CDR2 LQKENI. This CDR3 is 13 amino acids long. The CDR3, as DNA: TGTGCCAGCTCCGACAGGGGGGCCTACGAGCAGTACTTC. Amino acid sequence: CASSDRGAYEQYF. Using reference TRBV18 and TRBJ2-7 for the parts outside the CDR3, the full variable domain is NAGVMQNPRHLVRRRGQEARLRCSPMKGHSHVYWYRQLPEEGLKFMVYLQKENIIDESGMPKERFSAEFPKEGPSILRIQQVVRGDSAAYFCASSDRGAYEQYFGPGTRLTVT.

This clone appeared a few times. The V call is TRBV7-2, the J call TRBJ1-1; 7 bases map to TRBD1. CDR1 and CDR2 from the germline V gene are SGHTA and FQGNSA. CDR3 length equals 14 residues. The V gene end was trimmed by 1 base and the J gene end by 6 bases; junction bases not matched to a gene: 5. CDR3 in amino acids: CASSLVQGVAEAFF. CDR3 in DNA: TGTGCCAGCAGCTTAGTGCAGGGGGTGGCTGAAGCTTTCTTT.

This sequence joins TRBV18 and TRBJ1-1; possible D gene TRBD1, 5 bases. Germline values: CDR1 KGHSH, CDR2 LQKENI. V gave up 3 bases and J gave up 5 bases, with 13 bases separating them. This CDR3 has 14 residues. The CDR3 sequence is CASSPRGEGTEAFF. DNA of the CDR3: TGTGCCAGCTCACCCCGAGGGGAGGGGACTGAAGCTTTCTTT.

This chain uses TRBV29-1 with TRBJ2-1; TRBD1 agrees at 10 bases. Germline CDR1 SQVTM, CDR2 ANQGSEA. With 4 bases clipped from V and 7 bases from J, the junction kept 10 bases outside the gene matches. The CDR3 runs 15 residues. The CDR3 spells CSVARDRGLVNEQFF. The CDR3 nucleotides read TGCAGCGTTGCCCGGGACAGGGGTTTGGTTAATGAGCAGTTCTTC.

The chain couples TRBV18 to TRBJ1-3, with 7 bases aligning to TRBD1. The CDR3 spans 16 residues. Losses at the gene ends were 8 bases for V and 0 bases for J; bases not matched to a gene: 10. CDR1 is KGHSH, CDR2 LQKENI, per germline. CDR3 nucleotide sequence: TGTGCCAGCGCGGAGACAGGGATCCCCTCTGGAAACACCATATATTTT. It codes for CASAETGIPSGNTIYF.

The V call is TRBV10-3, the J call TRBJ2-2; 9 bases are a match to TRBD1. CDR1 is ENHRY and CDR2 is SYGVKD in the germline V gene. The V gene end was trimmed by 6 bases and the J gene end by 3 bases; junction bases not matched to a gene: 11. This CDR3 region has 17 residues. The CDR3 bases are TGTGCCATCAGGGTGACTAGGGACAGGGAGGACACCGGGGAGCTGTTTTTT. Its protein product is CAIRVTRDREDTGELFF.

This clone counts as medium-sized. The chain combines TRBV5-4 with TRBJ1-2; 7 bases agree with TRBD1. The germline CDR1 and CDR2 sequences are SGHNT and YYREEE (reference sequence). The CDR3 sequence is 14 residues long. The ends lost 0 bases at V and 5 bases at J; junction bases unmatched: 4. CDR3 protein: CASSLGGTEYGYTF. CDR3 coding DNA: TGTGCCAGCAGCTTGGGGGGGACAGAGTATGGCTACACCTTC.

This clone occurred a few times. The chain links TRBV7-2 to TRBJ2-1; TRBD2 matches at 16 bases. In germline, CDR1 is SGHTA, CDR2 FQGNSA. Trimming removed 3 bases from V and 9 bases from J; junction bases left unmatched: 5. The CDR3 has 16 residues. CDR3 sequence: CASSLGLAGGQGEQFF. The CDR3, as DNA: TGTGCCAGCAGCTTGGGACTAGCGGGGGGGCAGGGTGAGCAGTTCTTC.

The V call is TRBV7-2, the J call TRBJ2-7; 8 nucleotides match TRBD1. CDR1 SGHTA and CDR2 FQGNSA come from the germline V gene. Trimming cost V 1 base and J 6 bases; bases outside gene matches: 8. The CDR3 runs 15 residues. CDR3 amino acids: CASSLGGRGRSEQYF. CDR3 nucleotide sequence: TGTGCCAGCAGCTTAGGGGGCAGGGGGCGAAGCGAGCAGTACTTC.

V usage is TRBV18 and J usage is TRBJ1-5; TRBD1 agrees at 7 bases. The V segment lost 3 bases and the J segment 8 bases; nucleotides outside the gene matches: 4. This CDR3 has 13 amino acids. From germline, CDR1 is KGHSH and CDR2 LQKENI. The CDR3 DNA reads TGTGCCAGCTCACCTCGCACAGGGGAGCCCCAGCATTTT. This translates into CASSPRTGEPQHF.

The chain links TRBV18 to TRBJ1-1; 10 bases are shared with TRBD1. V shed 3 bases, J shed 6 bases, and the junction held 4 bases outside the gene matches. CDR3 size: 14 residues. Looked up from germline, CDR1 is KGHSH and CDR2 is LQKENI. In nucleotides, the CDR3 is TGTGCCAGCTCACCGGACAGGGGGACGGCTGAAGCTTTCTTT. Its protein is CASSPDRGTAEAFF.

This clone was counted between two and nine times. The gene calls are TRBV5-5 and TRBJ2-1; TRBD2 agrees at 9 bases. V was clipped by 4 bases and J by 3 bases; unmatched bases: 8. CDR3 length: 16 amino acids. Germline CDR1 and CDR2: SGHKS and YYEKEE (reference sequence). CDR3 in amino acids: CASSLGLASDYNEQFF. The CDR3 coding sequence is TGTGCCAGCAGCCTGGGACTAGCCTCCGACTACAATGAGCAGTTCTTC.